The clone carrying this TCR beta chain has only a few counts. What it binds is unknown. The record originates from a study of T cells after posttransplantation cyclophosphamide. Study-level results: TRB clonality was highly associated with recipient CMV seropositivity and reactivation. Donor-recipient repertoire similarity was low at 1-2 months, rising over year one. Tissue-infiltrating T cells from skin or gut overlapped little with blood T cells.

The data were produced by immunoSEQ multiplex PCR, yet TCRdb's version contains in-frame clones alone and is incomplete. The profile covers thousands of clones, with over 65% appearing a single time and roughly 10% taken by the ten largest. Peripheral blood was collected from the related graft donor on the marrow donation day. V gave up 3 bases and J gave up 5 bases; unmatched junction bases: 11. The CDR3 is made up of 17 amino acids. Germline CDR1 SGHNT, CDR2 YENEEA. The sample was CD8+ T cells sorted from PBMCs. This chain connects TRBV11-3 to TRBJ2-5; TRBD2 agrees at 11 bases. The sequence derives from a woman in her fifties or sixties in good health and a related stem cell transplant donor. CDR3 in amino acids: CASSFWGSGGARETQYF. Here the CDR3 DNA reads TGTGCCAGCAGCTTTTGGGGTAGCGGGGGGGCCAGGGAGACCCAGTACTTC.